A single sample is the source of the 15 T cell receptor beta chains below, sequenced in a study of T-cell reconstitution after alpha-beta-depleted transplantation in children. Library preparation (for TCRbeta) was performed with unique molecular identifiers. Via MiXCR, TCRdb re-called the PCR reads, giving one row per CDR3 protein. The repertoire holds roughly 310,000 distinct CDR3 sequences, with roughly 21% as singletons. The input for sequencing was PBMCs, mostly from graft donor cells, taken 180 days after TCRalphabeta/CD19-depleted stem cell transplant. These receptors originate from a male patient aged 10 to 17 who had a stem cell transplant for acute lymphoblastic leukemia, so the T cells may come from the graft donor.

V usage is TRBV4-1 and J usage is TRBJ1-1; a weak D match, TRBD1 (5 bases). Trimming stripped 4 bases from V and 3 bases from J, with 12 bases between. CDR3 length: 14 residues. Germline values: CDR1 MGHRA, CDR2 YSYEKL. This chain's CDR3 is CASSPVGVDTEAFF. The CDR3 DNA reads TGCGCCAGCAGCCCGGTGGGGGTTGACACTGAAGCTTTCTTT.

This clonotype has just one count. This rearrangement joins TRBV6-5 to TRBJ2-5; 9 positions agree with TRBD2. The germline CDR1 and CDR2 sequences are MNHEY and SVGAGI. The CDR3 consists of 14 residues. V shed 2 bases, J shed 5 bases, and the junction held 3 bases outside the gene matches. In DNA, the CDR3 is TGTGCCAGCAGTTACGCGGGAGGGCTGGAGACCCAGTACTTC. Protein: CASSYAGGLETQYF.

The rearrangement uses TRBV2 and TRBJ2-5; 10 bases map to TRBD2. V lost 8 bases and J lost 2; bases outside the gene matches: 11. Germline-derived CDR1 and CDR2 are SNHLY and FYNNEI. CDR3 length: 16 residues. This CDR3 is CASSLPGLADQETQYF. The CDR3 nucleotides read TGTGCCAGCTCACTACCCGGACTAGCGGATCAAGAGACCCAGTACTTC.

V gene TRBV29-1 combines with J gene TRBJ2-5, with D possibly matching TRBD1 (5 bases). Germline lookup yields CDR1 SQVTM and CDR2 ANQGSEA. The CDR3 covers 12 residues. V lost 6 bases and J lost 6, with 14 bases in between. CDR3 sequence reads: CSVRVGEKTQYF. The CDR3 DNA reads TGCAGCGTCCGGGTAGGGGAAAAGACCCAGTACTTC.

The rearrangement joins TRBV5-1 to TRBJ2-7; maybe TRBD1 (5 bases). This CDR3 has 16 residues. The V end was cut by 0 bases, the J end by 3 bases, with 16 bases between. Germline loops: CDR1 SGHRS, CDR2 YFSETQ. CDR3 protein: CASSLARVTGFYEQYF. The CDR3 bases are TGCGCCAGCAGCTTGGCCAGGGTTACTGGCTTCTACGAGCAGTACTTC.

The chain uses TRBV4-1 and TRBJ2-7; D is ambiguous. The V and J ends lost 1 base and 2 bases respectively, with 6 bases between them. The CDR3 is made up of 13 amino acids. The germline gives CDR1 MGHRA, CDR2 YSYEKL. CDR3 in DNA: TGCGCCAGCAGCCAAGCTGGGCCCTACGAGCAGTACTTC. Its translation is CASSQAGPYEQYF.

This clonotype showed up just a few times. The rearrangement uses TRBV5-1 and TRBJ2-5, with D unclear. The CDR3 contains 11 residues. Germline loops: CDR1 SGHRS, CDR2 YFSETQ. Trimming shortened V by 4 bases and J by 3 bases, and 4 bases separated the two germline ends. The CDR3 loop reads CASSHEETQYF. For the CDR3, the DNA is TGCGCCAGCAGCCATGAAGAGACCCAGTACTTC.

The rearrangement uses TRBV20-1 and TRBJ2-7; D remains ambiguous. The CDR3 extends over 15 amino acids. Trimming stripped 0 bases from V and 1 base from J, with 13 bases between. Per germline, CDR1 DFQATT and CDR2 SNEGSKA (reference sequence). The CDR3 sequence: CSARDQDGTSYEQYF. Here the CDR3 DNA reads TGCAGTGCTAGAGATCAGGACGGAACTTCCTACGAGCAGTACTTC.

The chain joins TRBV7-8 to TRBJ2-7, with TRBD1 as a possible D gene (5 bases). The CDR3 sequence is 13 residues long. The germline V gene encodes CDR1 SGHVS and CDR2 FQNEAQ. V gave up 4 bases and J gave up 2 bases, with 9 bases separating them. The CDR3 sequence is CASSYDRAYEQYF. DNA for the CDR3: TGTGCCAGCAGCTACGACAGAGCCTACGAGCAGTACTTC.

This chain uses TRBV6-5 with TRBJ1-5; D gene uncertain. Germline V gene sequence: CDR1 MNHEY, CDR2 SVGAGI. Trimming took 6 bases from V and 4 from J, leaving 10 bases between them. CDR3 length: 13 amino acids. CDR3 residues: CASSHTVNQPQHF. The CDR3 DNA sequence: TGTGCCAGCAGCCACACGGTAAATCAGCCCCAGCATTTT.

V usage is TRBV20-1 and J usage is TRBJ2-1; tentative D call: TRBD2 (6 bases). Trimming took off 1 base at V and 4 bases at J, with 11 bases between the two ends. CDR1 is DFQATT and CDR2 is SNEGSKA in the germline V gene (reference sequence). The CDR3 is 14 residues long. Here the CDR3 reads CSARVPSVYNEQFF. The DNA of the CDR3 is TGCAGTGCTAGAGTCCCTAGCGTGTACAATGAGCAGTTCTTC.

The gene calls are TRBV10-2 and TRBJ2-6; no clear D. The CDR3 spans 13 residues. The germline gives CDR1 WSHSY, CDR2 SAAADI. With 0 bases removed from V and 13 bases from J, the gap between germline ends came to 10 bases. CDR3 DNA sequence: TGCGCCAGCAGTGAGTCTCGCCTTCAGGTCCTGACTTTC. Its translation: CASSESRLQVLTF.

The count of this clonotype is one. This chain uses TRBV6-5 with TRBJ2-3, with 14 bases matching TRBD2. This CDR3 is 17 amino acids long. Germline V gives CDR1 MNHEY, CDR2 SVGAGI. V gave up 0 bases and J gave up 5 bases; unmatched junction bases: 4. CDR3 nucleotides: TGTGCCAGCAGTTACTCGGGACTAGCGGGAGTAAAAGATACGCAGTATTTT. Translation gives CASSYSGLAGVKDTQYF.

The chain joins TRBV7-8 to TRBJ2-7; TRBD1 is a possible D gene (7 bases). CDR3 length: 15 residues. Trimming removed 4 bases at V and 4 bases at J, with 17 bases between. The germline gives CDR1 SGHVS, CDR2 FQNEAQ. CDR3 sequence reads: CASSSAGGLTYEQYF. In DNA form, the CDR3 reads TGTGCCAGCAGCTCCGCAGGGGGGCTAACTTACGAGCAGTACTTC.

This chain connects TRBV29-1 to TRBJ1-2; no firm D call. Germline V gene sequence: CDR1 SQVTM, CDR2 ANQGSEA. Deletions cut 5 bases from V and 0 bases from J, with 10 bases between. This CDR3 is 13 amino acids long. In DNA form, the CDR3 reads TGCAGCGTTTCTGCAGGCCCTAACTATGGCTACACCTTC. This codes for CSVSAGPNYGYTF. The full variable domain, completed using reference TRBV29-1 and TRBJ1-2, is SAVISQKPSRDICQRGTSLTIQCQVDSQVTMMFWYRQQPGQSLTLIATANQGSEATYESGFVIDKFPISRPNLTFSTLTVSNMSPEDSSIYLCSVSAGPNYGYTFGSGTRLTVV.